The source of this T cell receptor (beta chain) is a study of identical twins. General study findings and limits: The models gave estimates that fell short of the out-of-frame TCR alpha sharing seen in monozygotic twins. Excess low generation probability was seen in twin-shared out-of-frame alpha sequences. Insertions were fewer in abundant cord blood beta clonotypes, whereas memory repertoires showed none of this pattern.

This clonotype showed up many times. Antigen: not known. TCRdb independently ran MiXCR on the 5' RACE reads; one entry per CDR3 protein. This sample yields a few hundred thousand distinct CDR3 sequences, of which about 12% are seen a single time; 7.2% belongs to the top ten. These data are also associated with another study on yellow fever vaccine responses in identical twins. That source adds: On the reported evidence, twins' vaccine T cell responses seemed partly convergent and partly personalized.

Sequenced material: CD8+ T cells sorted from blood. This clonotype originated in a woman aged 18-29 years in good health.

CDR3 bases: TGTGCCAGCAGCACGGACAGGGTCCAAGAGACCCAGTACTTC. Its protein product is CASSTDRVQETQYF. The V call is TRBV11-2, the J call TRBJ2-5; 8 positions agree with TRBD1. The CDR3 runs 14 residues. The junction had 3 bases not matched to a gene; V was cut back by 5 bases and J by 1 base. Germline V gene lookup returns CDR1 SGHAT and CDR2 FQNNGV.